A single sample gave rise to the 24 T cell receptor beta chains below, sequenced in a study of a mutant IDH1 vaccine in newly diagnosed glioma. These TCRs are of unknown antigen specificity. Only in-frame clones appear in the TCRdb table, and some are missing; sequencing was by immunoSEQ multiplex PCR. The table has 35,000 or so clones, about four fifths seen once; the top ten hold 20% to 25%. Time point denoted: week 5, during vaccination. The content of each vaccine dose was 300 ug of mutant IDH1 20-mer peptide, and topical imiquimod accompanied it. Sample: PBMCs, taken from a glioma patient whose treatment included an IDH1 peptide vaccine. The receptor set was obtained from a man aged 25 to 40 with glioma.

V gene TRBV29-1 combines with J gene TRBJ1-1; a possible D gene is TRBD1 (6 bases). V gave up 0 bases and J gave up 5 bases, with 19 bases separating them. This CDR3 comprises 16 residues. CDR1 SQVTM and CDR2 ANQGSEA come from the germline V gene. Written as DNA, the CDR3 is TGCAGCGTTGAAGATCGCGGGGGCGCGGTATTTACTGAAGCTTTCTTT. Its protein is CSVEDRGGAVFTEAFF.

The J gene is TRBJ2-5, the V gene TRBV11-2; the D gene could be TRBD1 or TRBD2 (5 bases each). There are 13 residues in the CDR3. In germline, CDR1 is SGHAT, CDR2 FQNNGV. V was shortened by 1 base and J by 10 bases, with 13 bases between the two germline ends. CDR3 residues: CASSLVGDPRQYF. The CDR3 coding sequence is TGTGCCAGCAGCTTAGTGGGGGACCCGCGCCAGTACTTC.

V and J are TRBV13 and TRBJ2-1; possibly TRBD2 for D (7 bases). The ends were cut back, 5 bases at V and 9 bases at J, with 11 bases in the middle. The CDR3 extends over 12 amino acids. Germline CDR1 is PRHDT and CDR2 is FYEKMQ (reference sequence). CDR3 coding DNA: TGTGCCAGCAGCCCTAGGGGGGGTGAGCAGTTCTTC. This codes for CASSPRGGEQFF.

The chain recombines TRBV29-1 with TRBJ1-1; 7 bases align to TRBD1. This CDR3 has 14 amino acids. Trimming cost V 0 bases and J 11 bases; bases outside gene matches: 12. Germline V gene sequence: CDR1 SQVTM, CDR2 ANQGSEA. CDR3 region: CSVEEILNRGQAFF. CDR3 nucleotide sequence: TGCAGCGTTGAAGAAATCCTTAACAGGGGTCAGGCTTTCTTT. Full variable domain (missing parts from reference TRBV29-1 and TRBJ1-1): SAVISQKPSRDICQRGTSLTIQCQVDSQVTMMFWYRQQPGQSLTLIATANQGSEATYESGFVIDKFPISRPNLTFSTLTVSNMSPEDSSIYLCSVEEILNRGQAFFGQGTRLTVV.

V gene TRBV7-9 combines with J gene TRBJ2-1; TRBD2 aligns across 9 bases. V was clipped by 0 bases and J by 1 base; unmatched bases: 4. Germline V gene lookup returns CDR1 SEHNR and CDR2 FQNEAQ (reference sequence). The length of the CDR3 is 17 residues. CDR3 amino acids: CASSLAPSGISYNEQFF. CDR3 nucleotides: TGTGCCAGCAGCTTAGCCCCTAGCGGGATTTCCTACAATGAGCAGTTCTTC.

This clone appeared a few times. V and J are TRBV30 and TRBJ1-1; D remains ambiguous. V lost 5 bases, J lost 2 bases, and 6 bases lay in between. The CDR3 is made up of 11 amino acids. The germline gives CDR1 GTSNPN, CDR2 SVGIG (reference sequence). The CDR3: CAWGYNTEAFF. CDR3 bases: TGTGCCTGGGGTTATAACACTGAAGCTTTCTTT.

This clone turned up a few times. This chain connects TRBV5-4 to TRBJ1-5; D is perhaps TRBD1 (6 bases). The CDR3 is made up of 14 amino acids. The V end lost 3 bases, the J end lost 3 bases, and 10 bases lay between the germline ends. Germline V gives CDR1 SGHNT, CDR2 YYREEE (reference sequence). The CDR3, as DNA: TGTGCCAGCAGCTCACAGGGTATCAATCAGCCCCAGCATTTT. Protein sequence: CASSSQGINQPQHF.

This clone was detected a few times. This chain joins TRBV5-1 and TRBJ2-1; D remains ambiguous. The V end lost 3 bases, the J end lost 5 bases, and 15 bases lay between the germline ends. The CDR3 extends over 15 amino acids. CDR1 is SGHRS, CDR2 YFSETQ, per germline. The CDR3 spells CASSSKGFSDNEQFF. Written as DNA, the CDR3 is TGCGCCAGCAGCTCGAAGGGTTTCTCTGACAATGAGCAGTTCTTC.

This clone turned up a few times. The CDR3 reads CASSEASGSSYEQYF. The CDR3 DNA sequence: TGTGCCAGCAGTGAAGCTAGCGGGAGCTCCTACGAGCAGTACTTC. The V gene is TRBV6-1, the J gene TRBJ2-7; 9 bases are shared with TRBD2. Trimming cost V 0 bases and J 0 bases; bases outside gene matches: 0. The CDR3 spans 15 residues. Germline V gives CDR1 MNHNS, CDR2 SASEGT.

The chain has TRBV10-3 and TRBJ1-2, with D tentatively TRBD1 (6 bases). V was cut by 4 bases and J by 4 bases, with 10 bases left in between. Germline V CDR1 and CDR2: ENHRY, SYGVKD. The CDR3 has 13 amino acids. The CDR3 bases are TGTGCCATCAGTGCAGGGGACGGCTATGGCTACACCTTC. Its translation: CAISAGDGYGYTF.

This clone appeared once. V gene TRBV20-1 combines with J gene TRBJ1-2; D may be TRBD1 (5 bases). With 3 bases removed from V and 12 bases from J, the gap between germline ends came to 14 bases. Germline V gene data show CDR1 as DFQATT and CDR2 as SNEGSKA (reference sequence). The CDR3 length is 11 residues. The CDR3 loop is CSARADTQHTF. The DNA for the CDR3 is TGCAGTGCTAGGGCGGACACTCAGCACACCTTC.

The chain carries TRBV2 and TRBJ2-1; D remains ambiguous. Per the germline V gene, CDR1 is SNHLY and CDR2 is FYNNEI. This CDR3 contains 13 residues. V gave up 7 bases and J gave up 3 bases, with 10 bases separating them. CDR3 in amino acids: CASTQEIYNEQFF. For the CDR3, the DNA is TGTGCCAGCACCCAGGAAATCTACAATGAGCAGTTCTTC.

The CDR3 loop is CASRPSGRDEQFF. In DNA form, the CDR3 reads TGTGCCAGCAGGCCCTCCGGACGCGATGAGCAGTTCTTC. The chain carries TRBV6-5 and TRBJ2-1; D uncertain. Trimming cost V 6 bases and J 8 bases, with 14 bases left between them. The CDR3 totals 13 residues. Germline CDR1 and CDR2: MNHEY and SVGAGI.

This clone has more than one count but fewer than ten. The chain uses TRBV30 and TRBJ2-2; D remains ambiguous. In germline, CDR1 is GTSNPN, CDR2 SVGIG (reference sequence). The CDR3 length is 13 residues. With 1 base removed from V and 2 bases from J, the gap between germline ends came to 5 bases. CDR3 bases: TGTGCCTGGAGTGCTACTAACACCGGGGAGCTGTTTTTT. It translates to CAWSATNTGELFF. Full variable domain (remainder filled in from reference TRBV30 and TRBJ2-2): SQTIHQWPATLVQPVGSPLSLECTVEGTSNPNLYWYRQAAGRGLQLLFYSVGIGQISSEVPQNLSASRPQDRQFILSSKKLLLSDSGFYLCAWSATNTGELFFGEGSRLTVL.

J is TRBJ2-1 and V is TRBV30; D unclear. Germline V gene sequence: CDR1 GTSNPN, CDR2 SVGIG (reference sequence). With 6 bases removed from V and 7 bases from J, the gap between germline ends came to 13 bases. The length of the CDR3 is 12 residues. DNA of the CDR3: TGTGCCTGCGAGTTAGTAGGGAATGAGCAGTTCTTC. Its translation: CACELVGNEQFF.

This rearrangement joins TRBV2 to TRBJ1-3; D gene unclear. The germline V gene has CDR1 SNHLY and CDR2 FYNNEI. The CDR3 consists of 16 residues. The V gene lost 4 bases and the J gene lost 0 bases, with 13 bases spanning the gap. The CDR3 loop is CASSASVAVSGNTIYF. The CDR3 bases are TGTGCCAGCAGTGCTAGTGTCGCAGTCTCTGGAAACACCATATATTTT.

The rearrangement joins TRBV5-1 to TRBJ1-1; maybe TRBD1 (5 bases). This CDR3 is 17 amino acids long. From germline, CDR1 is SGHRS and CDR2 YFSETQ. The V end lost 1 base, the J end lost 3 bases, and 19 bases lay between the germline ends. In DNA form, the CDR3 reads TGCGCCAGCAGCTTGTCATGGGGGAGAACCGGGGACACTGAAGCTTTCTTT. It yields the protein CASSLSWGRTGDTEAFF.

The chain has TRBV19 and TRBJ2-5, with 8 bases identical to TRBD1. Trimming took 5 bases from V and 4 from J; bases not matched to a gene: 12. Germline lookup yields CDR1 LNHDA and CDR2 SQIVND (reference sequence). The CDR3 is made up of 16 amino acids. CDR3: CASSPRTGKGRETQYF. CDR3 sequence (DNA): TGTGCCAGTAGTCCCCGGACAGGGAAGGGACGAGAGACCCAGTACTTC.

The V gene is TRBV7-2, the J gene TRBJ1-4; no clear D gene. CDR3 size: 13 residues. The V and J ends lost 2 bases and 5 bases respectively, with 6 bases between them. Germline lookup yields CDR1 SGHTA and CDR2 FQGNSA. CDR3 coding DNA: TGTGCCAGCAGCTTAATACAGAATGAAAAACTGTTTTTT. This gives the protein CASSLIQNEKLFF.

The chain is built from TRBV6-6 and TRBJ1-1; possibly TRBD1 for D (6 bases). Per the germline V gene, CDR1 is MNHNY and CDR2 is SVGAGI (reference sequence). Trimming left V 5 bases short and J 5 bases short, with 15 bases between. CDR3 length: 14 amino acids. The CDR3 protein is CASSTGQRWTEAFF. As DNA, the CDR3 is TGTGCCAGCAGTACAGGACAGCGCTGGACTGAAGCTTTCTTT.

The J gene is TRBJ2-2, the V gene TRBV19, with 10 bases that match TRBD2. Trimming removed 2 bases from V and 5 bases from J; junction bases left unmatched: 11. The CDR3 contains 18 residues. Looked up from germline, CDR1 is LNHDA and CDR2 is SQIVND (reference sequence). As DNA, the CDR3 is TGTGCCAGTAGTATAAGGAGCGGGGGGGCCGGAATGACCGGGGAGCTGTTTTTT. Translation gives CASSIRSGGAGMTGELFF.

The chain combines TRBV6-5 with TRBJ1-1; possible D gene TRBD1, 5 bases. Germline CDR1 MNHEY, CDR2 SVGAGI. This CDR3 is 13 amino acids long. Trimming shortened V by 2 bases and J by 1 base, and 5 bases separated the two germline ends. The CDR3 DNA sequence: TGTGCCAGCAGTTACGGACAGAACACTGAAGCTTTCTTT. This encodes CASSYGQNTEAFF.

This chain uses TRBV4-3 with TRBJ2-7, with D possibly being TRBD2 (5 bases). V lost 4 bases to trimming and J lost 5 bases, with 18 bases between them. Per the germline V gene, CDR1 is LGHNA and CDR2 is YSLEER. The CDR3 covers 15 residues. The CDR3 loop reads CASSLIAGGPHEQYF. The CDR3 nucleotides are TGCGCCAGCAGCCTCATTGCGGGTGGCCCCCACGAGCAGTACTTC.

The chain uses TRBV6-1 and TRBJ2-2; TRBD1 matches at 9 bases. CDR1 is MNHNS, CDR2 SASEGT, per germline. The CDR3 covers 15 residues. The V segment lost 9 bases and the J segment 3 bases; nucleotides outside the gene matches: 8. The CDR3 here is CASHEGTGHTGELFF. As DNA, the CDR3 is TGTGCCAGTCACGAAGGGACAGGGCACACCGGGGAGCTGTTTTTT.